The text below deals with one T cell receptor (beta chain). Antigen: not known. Deletions cut 7 bases from V and 7 bases from J, with 13 bases between. Germline lookup yields CDR1 SGHAT and CDR2 FQNNGV. This CDR3 region has 13 residues. Isolation per sample recovered at least 7 million PBMCs. This specimen comes from a study of blood T cells in healthy people across ages. Sample-barcoded 5' priming and a J-beta primer mix drove a second PCR of about 6 to 12 cycles. MiXCR, applied by TCRdb to the 5' RACE reads, yields one record per CDR3 protein. The table has fewer than 2,000,000 distinct CDR3 sequences, roughly 30% seen once; the top ten hold around 11%. General observations from the study: Greater diversity and more naive CD4+ cells were seen in long-lived donors than in aged donors. It was not possible, with unsorted PBMCs, to conclusively compare naive and antigen-experienced cells.

The specimen sequenced was blood. The receptor's source is a woman aged 25 to 39 in good health. The chain is built from TRBV11-2 and TRBJ1-4; D gene uncertain. The CDR3 sequence: CASTHGRAEKLFF. The CDR3 region has the DNA TGTGCCAGCACCCACGGGAGGGCTGAAAAACTGTTTTTT.